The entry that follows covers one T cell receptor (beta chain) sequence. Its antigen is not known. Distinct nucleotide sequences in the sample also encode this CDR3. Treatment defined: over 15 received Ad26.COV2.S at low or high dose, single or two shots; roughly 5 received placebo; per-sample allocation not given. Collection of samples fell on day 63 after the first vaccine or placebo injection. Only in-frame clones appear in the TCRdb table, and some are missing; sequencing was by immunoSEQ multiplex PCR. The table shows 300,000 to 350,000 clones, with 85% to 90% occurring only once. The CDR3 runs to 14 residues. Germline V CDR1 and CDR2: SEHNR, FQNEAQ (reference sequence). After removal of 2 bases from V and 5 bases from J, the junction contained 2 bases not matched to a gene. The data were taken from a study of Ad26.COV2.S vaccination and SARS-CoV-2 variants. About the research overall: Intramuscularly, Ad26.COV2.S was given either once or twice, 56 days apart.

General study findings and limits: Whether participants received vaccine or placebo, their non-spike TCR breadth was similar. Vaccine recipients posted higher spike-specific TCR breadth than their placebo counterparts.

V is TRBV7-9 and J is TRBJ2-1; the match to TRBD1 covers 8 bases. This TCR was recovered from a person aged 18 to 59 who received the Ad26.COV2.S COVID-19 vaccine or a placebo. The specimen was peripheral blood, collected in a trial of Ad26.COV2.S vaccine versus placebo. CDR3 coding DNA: TGTGCCAGCAGCTTACGGACAGGGAACAATGAGCAGTTCTTC. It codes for CASSLRTGNNEQFF.